The 18 T cell receptor beta chains listed next were all sequenced from one sample in a study of T-cell memory formation after mild COVID-19. TCRdb independently ran MiXCR on the 5' RACE reads; one entry per CDR3 protein. This sample has approximately 390,000 distinct CDR3 sequences; about 17% occur once, and the top ten carry about a fifth. The sequenced sample was PBMCs or a T cell subset sorted from them (not recorded which). The receptors derive from a man in his late teens or twenties who had mild COVID-19 (a few samples of this study predate the infection). Cell type and time point are not known.

As concerns this clonotype: One end of the junction does not line up with germline, which may come from a read error. V usage is TRBV2 and J usage is TRBJ2-5; no definite D call. Per germline, CDR1 SNHLY and CDR2 FYNNEI. The CDR3 spans 12 residues. The CDR3 bases are TGTGCCAGTAGTGTTCGCCAAGAGACCCAGTACTTC. As protein: CASSVRQETQYF.

This chain connects TRBV30 to TRBJ1-4; TRBD1 might be the D (6 bases). Germline V lookup: CDR1 GTSNPN, CDR2 SVGIG (reference sequence). V dropped 4 bases and J dropped 7 bases, with 13 bases sitting between them. The CDR3 has 13 amino acids. This CDR3 reads CAWTPGTTEKLFF. The CDR3 DNA reads TGTGCCTGGACCCCCGGGACAACTGAAAAACTGTTTTTT.

This chain joins TRBV6-1 and TRBJ1-4; no definite D call. Trimming shortened V by 1 base and J by 7 bases, and 10 bases separated the two germline ends. The germline V gene has CDR1 MNHNS and CDR2 SASEGT. This CDR3 is 14 amino acids long. DNA of the CDR3: TGTGCCAGCAGTGAAGTCCGCCTGGGTGAAAAACTGTTTTTT. Its translation is CASSEVRLGEKLFF.

This clonotype was counted a few times. The chain has TRBV5-5 and TRBJ1-2; no reliable D call. The V end lost 0 bases, the J end lost 4 bases, and 10 bases lay between the germline ends. The germline V gene has CDR1 SGHKS and CDR2 YYEKEE (reference sequence). The CDR3 has 14 amino acids. The CDR3 DNA reads TGTGCCAGCAGCTTGGATTTGAACGGCTATGGCTACACCTTC. This codes for CASSLDLNGYGYTF.

A few counts support this clonotype. This chain links TRBV5-4 with TRBJ2-7; TRBD2 is a possible D gene (6 bases). CDR3 size: 14 residues. V lost 7 bases and J 2 bases, leaving 16 bases between the germline ends. Germline CDR1 reads SGHNT; CDR2 reads YYREEE (reference sequence). Here the CDR3 DNA reads TGTGCCAGCGGAGGGAAGGACTCCCCCTACGAGCAGTACTTC. Residues: CASGGKDSPYEQYF.

In nucleotides, the CDR3 is TGCAGTGCTGCTACAGGGGGCTCGGAGACCCAGTACTTC. Its protein is CSAATGGSETQYF. J is TRBJ2-5 and V is TRBV20-1; 9 bases line up with TRBD1. J gave up 5 bases and V 5 bases, and 6 bases lay outside the gene matches. CDR1 and CDR2 from the germline V gene are DFQATT and SNEGSKA (reference sequence). CDR3 length: 13 amino acids.

This clonotype appeared a single time. This chain uses TRBV7-9 with TRBJ1-1; D is possibly TRBD1 (5 bases). The CDR3 length is 16 residues. Germline V gene lookup returns CDR1 SEHNR and CDR2 FQNEAQ (reference sequence). V gave up 3 bases and J gave up 0 bases, with 14 bases separating them. CDR3 nucleotide sequence: TGTGCCAGCAGCTTTATTACAGGAGGGATGAACACTGAAGCTTTCTTT. Its translation: CASSFITGGMNTEAFF.

The genes are TRBV6-1 and TRBJ2-7; D gene ambiguous. Germline assignment: CDR1 MNHNS and CDR2 SASEGT. This CDR3 contains 13 residues. The V end was cut by 6 bases, the J end by 5 bases, with 14 bases between. CDR3: CASSALFRDEQYF. In nucleotides, the CDR3 is TGTGCCAGCAGCGCCCTCTTCCGGGACGAGCAGTACTTC.

With respect to this clonotype: The junction differs from germline at one of its ends, possibly a read error. This chain uses TRBV5-1 with TRBJ2-4; TRBD1 matches 9 bases. The CDR3 is made up of 14 amino acids. Germline assignment: CDR1 SGHRS and CDR2 YFSETQ. CDR3 residues: CARSLPTGGGIQYF. CDR3 nucleotides: TGCGCCCGCAGCTTGCCCACAGGGGGCGGCATTCAGTACTTC.

The chain couples TRBV6-6 to TRBJ2-7; no definite D call. Germline CDR1 reads MNHNY; CDR2 reads SVGAGI (reference sequence). Trimming shortened V by 5 bases and J by 1 base, and 18 bases separated the two germline ends. There are 16 residues in the CDR3. CDR3 DNA sequence: TGTGCCAGCAGTCCTATTAACCCAGACCGGTCCTACGAGCAGTACTTC. Amino acid sequence: CASSPINPDRSYEQYF.

There are a few counts of this clonotype. This chain connects TRBV5-6 to TRBJ2-7; the D gene could be TRBD1 or TRBD2 (5 bases each). V shed 4 bases and J shed 1 base, with 12 bases lying between them. Germline values: CDR1 SGHDT, CDR2 YYEEEE. The CDR3 is made up of 14 amino acids. The CDR3 region has the DNA TGTGCCAGCAGCGGGGGACGGGGATCCTACGAGCAGTACGTC. Translated: CASSGGRGSYEQYV.

The genes are TRBV7-3 and TRBJ2-1; 12 positions agree with TRBD2. The CDR3 loop spans 15 amino acids. The ends lost 5 bases at V and 3 bases at J; junction bases unmatched: 2. In germline, CDR1 is SGHTA, CDR2 FQGTGA. The CDR3 DNA reads TGTGCCAGCAGCGTACTAGCGGGGGGCTACAATGAGCAGTTCTTC. It codes for CASSVLAGGYNEQFF.

This chain links TRBV29-1 with TRBJ1-2; 9 nucleotides match TRBD1. CDR1 and CDR2 (germline): SQVTM, ANQGSEA. Losses at the gene ends were 3 bases for V and 0 bases for J; bases not matched to a gene: 5. This CDR3 is 15 amino acids long. DNA of the CDR3: TGCAGCGTTGACGCGGGACAGGGAGCTAACTATGGCTACACCTTC. Encoded protein: CSVDAGQGANYGYTF.

This clonotype appeared a few times. The V and J genes are TRBV5-1 and TRBJ2-7; unclear D gene. The V gene's germline CDR1 is SGHRS and CDR2 YFSETQ. The CDR3 consists of 14 residues. Trimming removed 5 bases from V and 6 bases from J, with 18 bases in between. For the CDR3, the DNA is TGCGCCAGCAGGTACCCGGGCCTTCCCGGCGAGCAGTACGTC. It translates to CASRYPGLPGEQYV.

The rearrangement links TRBV10-3 to TRBJ1-5; 8 positions agree with TRBD1. Germline V gene data show CDR1 as ENHRY and CDR2 as SYGVKD. The CDR3 covers 15 residues. V dropped 3 bases and J dropped 3; count of bases not matched to a gene: 4. DNA for the CDR3: TGTGCCATCAGTGAAGGACAGGGCCCCAATCAGCCCCAGCATTTT. It is translated as CAISEGQGPNQPQHF.

This clonotype was seen only a few times. The chain is built from TRBV6-5 and TRBJ1-1; maybe TRBD1 (6 bases). Trimming removed 2 bases from V and 8 bases from J, with 21 bases in between. There are 16 residues in the CDR3. From germline, CDR1 is MNHEY and CDR2 SVGAGI. The CDR3: CASSYHGGQGIREAFF. In DNA form, the CDR3 reads TGTGCCAGCAGTTACCACGGGGGCCAGGGGATTAGAGAAGCTTTCTTT.

In its sample, this clonotype was seen a few times. The chain joins TRBV7-9 to TRBJ2-5, with TRBD1 as a possible D gene (6 bases). CDR3 length: 14 residues. Trimming pared 3 bases from V and 5 bases from J, leaving 13 bases between. Germline CDR1 SEHNR, CDR2 FQNEAQ (reference sequence). CDR3 sequence reads: CASSFGRGWETQYF. CDR3 nucleotides: TGTGCCAGCAGCTTCGGCAGGGGCTGGGAGACCCAGTACTTC.

This clonotype was detected only a few times. The CDR3: CSAGSVRRGNSPLHF. In DNA, the CDR3 is TGCAGTGCTGGATCGGTCCGTCGGGGAAATTCACCCCTCCACTTT. This chain uses TRBV20-1 with TRBJ1-6; D gene unclear. Trimming stripped 5 bases from V and 7 bases from J, with 18 bases between. The CDR3 covers 15 residues. In germline, CDR1 is DFQATT, CDR2 SNEGSKA (reference sequence).